These 28 T cell receptor beta chains were all obtained from the same sample, sequenced in a study of T cells in pancreatic ductal adenocarcinoma. Selected pancreatic ductal adenocarcinoma patients had undergone surgery without neoadjuvant therapy. Some clones are missing from TCRdb's copy, which holds only in-frame ones; the method was immunoSEQ multiplex PCR. The sample includes approximately 12,000 clones, roughly 89% of them seen just once. Material for sequencing was PBMCs. All receptors come from a human donor with pancreatic ductal adenocarcinoma.

This chain connects TRBV7-8 to TRBJ2-1; 14 nucleotides align to TRBD2. After removal of 5 bases from V and 1 base from J, the junction contained 7 bases not matched to a gene. The CDR3 has 18 amino acids. From germline, CDR1 is SGHVS and CDR2 FQNEAQ. The CDR3: CASSGGLAGVSSYNEQFF. The CDR3 nucleotides are TGTGCCAGCAGCGGGGGACTAGCGGGAGTTTCGTCCTACAATGAGCAGTTCTTC.

V and J are TRBV18 and TRBJ2-1, with 10 nucleotides matching TRBD2. The ends lost 6 bases at V and 8 bases at J; junction bases unmatched: 10. Germline V CDR1 and CDR2: KGHSH, LQKENI. The CDR3 extends over 15 amino acids. Here the CDR3 DNA reads TGTGCCAGCTCGCCTCTAGCGGGAGAATCCCATGAGCAGTTCTTC. Translation: CASSPLAGESHEQFF.

This chain connects TRBV27 to TRBJ1-2; 7 bases map to TRBD1. This CDR3 is 16 amino acids long. CDR1 and CDR2 from the germline V gene are MNHEY and SMNVEV (reference sequence). J gave up 3 bases and V 0 bases, and 7 bases lay outside the gene matches. The CDR3, as DNA: TGTGCCAGCAGTTTATCGGTCGAGGGGGCGTACTATGGCTACACCTTC. Encoded protein: CASSLSVEGAYYGYTF.

The chain links TRBV9 to TRBJ1-1; possibly TRBD1 for D (5 bases). V lost 3 bases to trimming and J lost 1 base, with 19 bases between them. Germline CDR1 reads SGDLS; CDR2 reads YYNGEE. CDR3 length: 17 residues. CDR3 in amino acids: CASSATLKTAKNTEAFF. The CDR3 DNA reads as TGTGCCAGCAGCGCCACACTAAAGACAGCAAAGAACACTGAAGCTTTCTTT.

The chain uses TRBV6-5 and TRBJ2-5; maybe TRBD1 (6 bases). CDR3 size: 15 residues. V shed 6 bases and J shed 4 bases, with 18 bases lying between them. CDR1 is MNHEY and CDR2 is SVGAGI in the germline V gene. The CDR3 bases are TGTGCCAGCAGCAAAGCCGGCACAGGGTTAGAGACCCAGTACTTC. As protein: CASSKAGTGLETQYF.

This chain joins TRBV4-1 and TRBJ1-1, with 8 positions matching TRBD1. Germline trimming cut 3 bases from V and 6 bases from J; bases unmatched to any gene: 12. The CDR3 has 16 residues. Germline CDR1 MGHRA, CDR2 YSYEKL. CDR3 coding DNA: TGCGCCAGCAGCCATCGCCTGACACAGGGGGTGTCTGAAGCTTTCTTT. This codes for CASSHRLTQGVSEAFF.

This rearrangement joins TRBV7-9 to TRBJ2-2, with D perhaps matching TRBD2 (5 bases). Trimming shortened V by 4 bases and J by 0 bases, and 9 bases separated the two germline ends. The length of the CDR3 is 15 residues. Germline V gene sequence: CDR1 SEHNR, CDR2 FQNEAQ (reference sequence). The CDR3 sequence is CASSSWRANTGELFF. CDR3 in DNA: TGTGCCAGCAGCTCATGGCGGGCGAACACCGGGGAGCTGTTTTTT.

V gene TRBV6-5 combines with J gene TRBJ1-1, with D unclear. Trimming cost V 2 bases and J 4 bases, with 8 bases left between them. This CDR3 region has 13 residues. The germline V gene has CDR1 MNHEY and CDR2 SVGAGI. The CDR3 DNA is TGTGCCAGCAGTTACGATCGGGGCACTGAAGCTTTCTTT. Translation gives CASSYDRGTEAFF.

The J gene is TRBJ1-1, the V gene TRBV18; 7 nucleotides align to TRBD1. Germline V CDR1 and CDR2: KGHSH, LQKENI. This CDR3 is built from 13 residues. The ends lost 8 bases at V and 2 bases at J; junction bases unmatched: 5. The chain's CDR3 is CASQTGLNTEAFF. The CDR3 DNA sequence: TGTGCCAGCCAGACAGGGCTCAACACTGAAGCTTTCTTT.

This sequence joins TRBV6-5 and TRBJ1-1, with 8 bases fitting TRBD1. Germline V lookup: CDR1 MNHEY, CDR2 SVGAGI. V shed 5 bases, J shed 0 bases, and the junction held 5 bases outside the gene matches. CDR3 length: 15 residues. As DNA, the CDR3 is TGTGCCAGCAGTCCGGGACAGGCCATGAACACTGAAGCTTTCTTT. Amino acid sequence: CASSPGQAMNTEAFF.

There are a few counts of this clone. J is TRBJ2-5 and V is TRBV29-1, with unresolved D. Germline V lookup: CDR1 SQVTM, CDR2 ANQGSEA. CDR3 length equals 12 residues. The V and J ends lost 3 bases and 5 bases respectively, with 10 bases between them. The CDR3 DNA reads as TGCAGCGTTGATGGAAAAGGGGAGACCCAGTACTTC. Translation gives CSVDGKGETQYF. Variable domain in full (rest from reference TRBV29-1 and TRBJ2-5): SAVISQKPSRDICQRGTSLTIQCQVDSQVTMMFWYRQQPGQSLTLIATANQGSEATYESGFVIDKFPISRPNLTFSTLTVSNMSPEDSSIYLCSVDGKGETQYFGPGTRLLVL.

V usage is TRBV30 and J usage is TRBJ1-1; D is unclear. V was clipped by 2 bases and J by 5 bases, with 9 bases between them. Germline V gives CDR1 GTSNPN, CDR2 SVGIG (reference sequence). This CDR3 has 12 amino acids. The CDR3 coding sequence is TGTGCCTGGAGTACAGCCGGAACTGAAGCTTTCTTT. This translates into CAWSTAGTEAFF.

The gene calls are TRBV6-5 and TRBJ1-2, with D unclear. The V gene lost 5 bases and the J gene lost 2 bases, with 6 bases spanning the gap. This CDR3 is 12 amino acids long. Germline V lookup: CDR1 MNHEY, CDR2 SVGAGI. The CDR3, as DNA: TGTGCCAGCAGTCCGGGCAACTATGGCTACACCTTC. Translated, it gives CASSPGNYGYTF.

This rearrangement joins TRBV6-4 to TRBJ2-3; D unclear. Trimming removed 2 bases at V and 5 bases at J, with 8 bases between. This CDR3 is built from 13 residues. From germline, CDR1 is MRHNA and CDR2 SNTAGT. CDR3 sequence (DNA): TGTGCCAGCAGTGACCAATCGGGAGATACGCAGTATTTT. Its translation is CASSDQSGDTQYF.

The CDR3 region is CSARRDLNTEAFF. CDR3 in DNA: TGCAGCGCAAGACGGGACTTGAACACTGAAGCTTTCTTT. The chain links TRBV29-1 to TRBJ1-1; perhaps TRBD1 as D (5 bases). CDR1 and CDR2 (germline): SQVTM, ANQGSEA. Trimming took 7 bases from V and 0 from J, leaving 12 bases between them. The CDR3 contains 13 residues. Drawing the rest from reference TRBV29-1 and TRBJ1-1, the complete variable domain is SAVISQKPSRDICQRGTSLTIQCQVDSQVTMMFWYRQQPGQSLTLIATANQGSEATYESGFVIDKFPISRPNLTFSTLTVSNMSPEDSSIYLCSARRDLNTEAFFGQGTRLTVV.

V is TRBV28 and J is TRBJ2-1, with 7 bases identical to TRBD2. Looked up from germline, CDR1 is MDHEN and CDR2 is SYDVKM. J was trimmed by 0 bases and V by 5 bases; bases with no gene match: 7. There are 16 residues in the CDR3. This chain's CDR3 is CASSPTSVISYNEQFF. CDR3 bases: TGTGCCAGCAGTCCCACTAGCGTAATCTCCTACAATGAGCAGTTCTTC.

The rearrangement links TRBV4-2 to TRBJ1-1; a weak D match, TRBD1 (6 bases). Germline V gives CDR1 LGHNA, CDR2 YNFKEQ. Trimming stripped 3 bases from V and 7 bases from J, with 21 bases between. CDR3 length equals 16 residues. Here the CDR3 DNA reads TGTGCCAGCAGCCATGGACAACTAACAGGGACGGTTGAAGCTTTCTTT. Translating it yields CASSHGQLTGTVEAFF.

This clone was found once. The chain recombines TRBV9 with TRBJ1-2; D remains ambiguous. Looked up from germline, CDR1 is SGDLS and CDR2 is YYNGEE. V lost 0 bases and J lost 4, with 4 bases in between. This CDR3 is 12 amino acids long. Here the CDR3 reads CASSVDGYGYTF. The CDR3 DNA reads as TGTGCCAGCAGCGTAGATGGCTATGGCTACACCTTC. The complete variable domain, with remaining parts taken from reference TRBV9 and TRBJ1-2, reads DSGVTQTPKHLITATGQRVTLRCSPRSGDLSVYWYQQSLDQGLQFLIQYYNGEERAKGNILERFSAQQFPDLHSELNLSSLELGDSALYFCASSVDGYGYTFGSGTRLTVV.

The chain couples TRBV5-1 to TRBJ1-2, with D perhaps TRBD1 (5 bases). The CDR3 has 14 amino acids. Between the trimmed V and J ends, which lost 4 bases and 3 bases, there was a span of 13 bases. Germline CDR1 SGHRS, CDR2 YFSETQ. The CDR3 DNA sequence: TGCGCCAGCAGCCACGCCGGGACGGACTATGGCTACACCTTC. Its translation: CASSHAGTDYGYTF.

The V gene is TRBV11-2, the J gene TRBJ1-5; maybe TRBD1 (5 bases). The germline V and J ends were trimmed by 3 bases and 0 bases, with 12 bases remaining between them. Per germline, CDR1 SGHAT and CDR2 FQNNGV. The CDR3 is 16 amino acids. This CDR3 reads CASSLGGVVSNQPQHF. The CDR3 DNA sequence: TGTGCCAGCAGCTTGGGAGGGGTGGTTAGCAATCAGCCCCAGCATTTT.

V gene TRBV11-2 combines with J gene TRBJ1-6; D not resolved. Trimming cost V 5 bases and J 0 bases, with 8 bases left between them. CDR1 and CDR2 from the germline V gene are SGHAT and FQNNGV. The CDR3 is made up of 15 amino acids. Here the CDR3 reads CASSDESSYNSPLHF. The CDR3 DNA reads as TGTGCCAGCAGCGACGAGAGCTCCTATAATTCACCCCTCCACTTT.

This sequence joins TRBV18 and TRBJ1-5; 9 bases are a match to TRBD1. The germline CDR1 and CDR2 sequences are KGHSH and LQKENI. V trimming: 3 bases; J trimming: 4 bases; junction bases outside the gene matches: 4. CDR3 length: 15 amino acids. The DNA of the CDR3 is TGTGCCAGCTCACCCGGGACAGGGCAGAATCAGCCCCAGCATTTT. Its protein product is CASSPGTGQNQPQHF.

This clone was counted once. The chain employs TRBV27 and TRBJ1-6; 7 positions agree with TRBD1. The CDR3 loop spans 13 amino acids. With 7 bases clipped from V and 6 bases from J, the junction kept 3 bases outside the gene matches. The germline V gene has CDR1 MNHEY and CDR2 SMNVEV (reference sequence). DNA for the CDR3: TGTGCCAGCATGACAGGGTTTAATTCACCCCTCCACTTT. Translating it yields CASMTGFNSPLHF.

This clone was counted once. The chain uses TRBV9 and TRBJ1-1; D is undetermined. The V end was cut by 4 bases, the J end by 2 bases, with 9 bases between. Germline lookup yields CDR1 SGDLS and CDR2 YYNGEE. The CDR3 is 13 amino acids. Here the CDR3 reads CASSPEPNTEAFF. In DNA, the CDR3 is TGTGCCAGCAGCCCGGAACCTAACACTGAAGCTTTCTTT.

This chain links TRBV11-2 with TRBJ2-7; 12 bases fit TRBD2. Germline lookup yields CDR1 SGHAT and CDR2 FQNNGV. This CDR3 contains 13 residues. Trimming took 5 bases from V and 7 from J; bases not matched to a gene: 3. DNA for the CDR3: TGTGCCAGCAGCCCCCTAGCGGGGGGGGAGCAGTACTTC. Protein sequence: CASSPLAGGEQYF.

The gene calls are TRBV5-5 and TRBJ2-1, with D possibly matching TRBD2 (6 bases). In germline, CDR1 is SGHKS, CDR2 YYEKEE (reference sequence). V lost 1 base to trimming and J lost 4 bases, with 9 bases between them. The CDR3 consists of 14 residues. CDR3 loop: CASSLRLEYNEQFF. The CDR3 DNA reads as TGTGCCAGCAGCTTGCGACTAGAGTACAATGAGCAGTTCTTC.

This clone came up a few times. The chain carries TRBV2 and TRBJ1-6; D unclear. V shed 0 bases and J shed 18 bases, with 15 bases lying between them. The V gene's germline CDR1 is SNHLY and CDR2 FYNNEI. This CDR3 has 13 amino acids. For the CDR3, the DNA is TGTGCCAGCAGTGAAGCTGGCTGGGCGGCACCCCACTTT. This translates into CASSEAGWAAPHF.

J is TRBJ2-1 and V is TRBV5-1, with D perhaps matching TRBD2 (6 bases). Trimming removed 7 bases at V and 2 bases at J, with 16 bases between. Per the germline V gene, CDR1 is SGHRS and CDR2 is YFSETQ. The CDR3 runs 15 residues. CDR3 in amino acids: CASGRGGTTYNEQFF. CDR3 sequence (DNA): TGCGCCAGCGGACGCGGCGGGACCACCTACAATGAGCAGTTCTTC.